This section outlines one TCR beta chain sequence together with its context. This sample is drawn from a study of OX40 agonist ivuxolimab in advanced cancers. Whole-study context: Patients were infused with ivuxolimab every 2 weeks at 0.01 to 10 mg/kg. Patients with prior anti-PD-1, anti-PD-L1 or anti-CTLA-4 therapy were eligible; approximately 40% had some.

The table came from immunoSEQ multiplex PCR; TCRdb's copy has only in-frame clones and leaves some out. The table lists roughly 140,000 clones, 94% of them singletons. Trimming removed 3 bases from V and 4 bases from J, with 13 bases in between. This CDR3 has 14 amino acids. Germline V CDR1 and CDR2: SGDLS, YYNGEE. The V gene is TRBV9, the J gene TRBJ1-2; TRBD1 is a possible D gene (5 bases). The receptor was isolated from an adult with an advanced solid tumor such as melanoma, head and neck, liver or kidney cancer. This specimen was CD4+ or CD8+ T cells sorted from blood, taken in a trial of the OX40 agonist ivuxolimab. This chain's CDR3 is CASSETTAVYGYTF. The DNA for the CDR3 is TGTGCCAGCAGCGAGACGACAGCCGTCTATGGCTACACCTTC.